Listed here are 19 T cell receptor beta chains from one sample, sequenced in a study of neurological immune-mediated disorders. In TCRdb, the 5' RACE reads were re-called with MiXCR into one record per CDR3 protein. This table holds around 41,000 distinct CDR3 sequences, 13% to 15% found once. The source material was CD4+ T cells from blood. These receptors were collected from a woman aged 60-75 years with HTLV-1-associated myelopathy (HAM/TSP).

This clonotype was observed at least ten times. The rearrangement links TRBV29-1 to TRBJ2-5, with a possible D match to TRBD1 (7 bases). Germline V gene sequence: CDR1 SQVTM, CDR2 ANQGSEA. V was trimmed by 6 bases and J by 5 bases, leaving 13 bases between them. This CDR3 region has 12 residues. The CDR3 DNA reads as TGCAGCGTATATGCAGGGGGGGAGACCCAGTACTTC. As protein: CSVYAGGETQYF.

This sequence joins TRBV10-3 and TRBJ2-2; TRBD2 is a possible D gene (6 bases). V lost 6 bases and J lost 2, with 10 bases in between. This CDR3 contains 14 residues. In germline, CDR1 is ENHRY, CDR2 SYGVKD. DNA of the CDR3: TGTGCCATCAGGGGGGGACTCAACACCGGGGAGCTGTTTTTT. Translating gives CAIRGGLNTGELFF.

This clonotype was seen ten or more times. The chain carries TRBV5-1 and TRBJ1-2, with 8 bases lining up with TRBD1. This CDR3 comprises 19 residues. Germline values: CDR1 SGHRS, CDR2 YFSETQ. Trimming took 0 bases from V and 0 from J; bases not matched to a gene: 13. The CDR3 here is CASSLEPLGRGQANYGYTF. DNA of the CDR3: TGCGCCAGCAGCTTGGAACCCCTTGGCAGGGGACAGGCTAACTATGGCTACACCTTC.

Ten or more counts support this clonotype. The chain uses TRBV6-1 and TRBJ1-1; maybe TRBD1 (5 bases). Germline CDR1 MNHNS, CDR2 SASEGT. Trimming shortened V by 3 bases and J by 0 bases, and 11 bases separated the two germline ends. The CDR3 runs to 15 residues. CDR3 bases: TGTGCCAGCAGTGACGCGGGACTCGTGAACACTGAAGCTTTCTTT. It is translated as CASSDAGLVNTEAFF.

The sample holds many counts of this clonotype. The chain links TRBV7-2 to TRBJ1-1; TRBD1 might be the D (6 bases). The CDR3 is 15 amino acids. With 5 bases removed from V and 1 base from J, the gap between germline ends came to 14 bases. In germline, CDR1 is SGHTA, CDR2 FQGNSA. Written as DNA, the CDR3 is TGTGCCAGCAGCCCGAGGACAGCCCAGAACACTGAAGCTTTCTTT. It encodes CASSPRTAQNTEAFF.

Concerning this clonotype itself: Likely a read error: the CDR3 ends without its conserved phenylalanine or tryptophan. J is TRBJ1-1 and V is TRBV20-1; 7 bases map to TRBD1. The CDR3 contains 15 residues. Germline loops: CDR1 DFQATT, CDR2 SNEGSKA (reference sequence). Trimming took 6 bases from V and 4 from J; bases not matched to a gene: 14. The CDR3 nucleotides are TGCAGTGCAGGGGGCCCAAGGGGAGGGATCACTGAAGCTTTCTCT. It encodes CSAGGPRGGITEAFS.

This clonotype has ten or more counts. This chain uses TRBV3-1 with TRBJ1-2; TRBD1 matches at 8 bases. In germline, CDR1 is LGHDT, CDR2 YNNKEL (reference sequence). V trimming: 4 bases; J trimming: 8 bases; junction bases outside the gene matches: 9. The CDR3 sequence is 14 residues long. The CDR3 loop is CASSPLAGGDGYTF. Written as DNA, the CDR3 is TGTGCCAGCAGCCCCCTGGCAGGGGGCGACGGCTACACCTTC.

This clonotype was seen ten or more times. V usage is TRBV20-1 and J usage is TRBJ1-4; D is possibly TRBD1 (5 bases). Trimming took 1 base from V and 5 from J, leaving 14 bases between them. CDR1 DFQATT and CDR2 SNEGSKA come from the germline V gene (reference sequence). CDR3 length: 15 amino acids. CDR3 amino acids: CSARGGGAENEKLFF. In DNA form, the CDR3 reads TGCAGTGCTAGAGGAGGCGGGGCCGAAAATGAAAAACTGTTTTTT.

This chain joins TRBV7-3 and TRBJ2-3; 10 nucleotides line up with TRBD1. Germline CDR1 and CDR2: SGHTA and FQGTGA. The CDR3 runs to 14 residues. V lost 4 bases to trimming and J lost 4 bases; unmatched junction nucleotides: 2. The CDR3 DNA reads TGTGCCAGCAGCTGGACAGGGGGAGCAGATACGCAGTATTTT. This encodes CASSWTGGADTQYF.

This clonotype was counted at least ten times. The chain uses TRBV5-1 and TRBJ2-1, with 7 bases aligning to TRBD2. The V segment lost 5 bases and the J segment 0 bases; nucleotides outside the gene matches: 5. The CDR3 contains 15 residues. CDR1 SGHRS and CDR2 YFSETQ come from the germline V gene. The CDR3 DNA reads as TGCGCCAGCAGAGGCACTAGCGTCTCCTACAATGAGCAGTTCTTC. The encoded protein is CASRGTSVSYNEQFF.

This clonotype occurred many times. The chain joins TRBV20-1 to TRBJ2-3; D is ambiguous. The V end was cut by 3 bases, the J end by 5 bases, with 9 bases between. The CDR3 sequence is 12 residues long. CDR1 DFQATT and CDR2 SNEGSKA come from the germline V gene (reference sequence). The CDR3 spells CSARLTEDTQYF. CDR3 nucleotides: TGCAGTGCTAGGCTCACTGAAGATACGCAGTATTTT.

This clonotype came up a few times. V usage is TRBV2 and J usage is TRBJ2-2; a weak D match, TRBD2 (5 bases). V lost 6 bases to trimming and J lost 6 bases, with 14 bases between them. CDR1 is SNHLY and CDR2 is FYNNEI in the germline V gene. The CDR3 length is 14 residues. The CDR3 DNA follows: TGTGCCAGCAGCGTATCAAACGGGGCCGGGGAGCTGTTTTTT. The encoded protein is CASSVSNGAGELFF.

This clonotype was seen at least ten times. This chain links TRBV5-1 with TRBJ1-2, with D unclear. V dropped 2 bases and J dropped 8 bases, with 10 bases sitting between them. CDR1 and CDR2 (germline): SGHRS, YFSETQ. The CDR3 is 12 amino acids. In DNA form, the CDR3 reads TGCGCCAGCAGCTTTGGGCCCCAGGGCTACACCTTC. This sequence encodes CASSFGPQGYTF.

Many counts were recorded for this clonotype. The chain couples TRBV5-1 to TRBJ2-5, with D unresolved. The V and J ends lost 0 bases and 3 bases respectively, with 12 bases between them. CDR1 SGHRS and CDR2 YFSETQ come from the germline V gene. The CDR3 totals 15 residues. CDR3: CASSLDVSPEETQYF. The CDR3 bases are TGCGCCAGCAGCTTGGATGTTAGTCCTGAAGAGACCCAGTACTTC.

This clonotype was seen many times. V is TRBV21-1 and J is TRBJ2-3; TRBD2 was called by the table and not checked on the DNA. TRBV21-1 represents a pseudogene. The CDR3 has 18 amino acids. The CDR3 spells CASSKYRGGGLFADTQYF. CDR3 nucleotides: TGTGCCAGCAGCAAGTACCGCGGGGGGGGGCTCTTTGCAGATACGCAGTATTTT.

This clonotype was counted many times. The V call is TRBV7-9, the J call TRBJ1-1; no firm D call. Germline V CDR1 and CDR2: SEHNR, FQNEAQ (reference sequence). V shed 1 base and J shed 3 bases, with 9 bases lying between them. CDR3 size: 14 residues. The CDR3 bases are TGTGCCAGCAGCTTAGGAGGGCAGGACACTGAAGCTTTCTTT. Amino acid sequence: CASSLGGQDTEAFF.

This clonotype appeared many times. The CDR3 DNA reads TGTGCCAGCAGCTTACATTCCGTGGAGAATTCACCCCTCCACTTT. Translated, it gives CASSLHSVENSPLHF. This chain uses TRBV7-9 with TRBJ1-6; D is undetermined. V was clipped by 2 bases and J by 7 bases, with 12 bases between them. The CDR3 contains 15 residues. Germline assignment: CDR1 SEHNR and CDR2 FQNEAQ (reference sequence).

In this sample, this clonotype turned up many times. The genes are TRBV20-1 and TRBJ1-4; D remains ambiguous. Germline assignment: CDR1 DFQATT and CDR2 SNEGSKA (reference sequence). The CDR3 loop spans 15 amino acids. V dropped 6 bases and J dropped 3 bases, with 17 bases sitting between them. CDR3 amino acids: CSAPGRGISNEKLFF. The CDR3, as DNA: TGCAGTGCGCCCGGTCGTGGGATTTCTAATGAAAAACTGTTTTTT.

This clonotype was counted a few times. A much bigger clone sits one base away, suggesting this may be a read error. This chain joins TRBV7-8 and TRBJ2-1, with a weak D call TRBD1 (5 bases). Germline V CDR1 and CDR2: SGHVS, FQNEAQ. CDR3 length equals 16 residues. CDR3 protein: CASSLAQGRSYNEHFF. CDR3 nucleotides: TGTGCCAGCAGCTTAGCGCAGGGTAGGTCCTACAATGAGCATTTCTTC.